The clone carrying this T cell receptor beta chain occurred many times. Its antigen is as yet unknown. Separate from the roughly 700-subject first cohort, the approximately 120-subject validation cohort was the one that the donors belonged to. The data are from a study of cytomegalovirus exposure and HLA in healthy donors. Overall study context: The same platform was used for the 130 or so validation repertoires as for the roughly 660 first-cohort repertoires, as reported in a later analysis. Study-wide points: Some TCR beta chains (more than 150 of them) were listed as cytomegalovirus-associated. Most TCR sequences were uncommon, yet certain public TCRs appeared in many donors.

The germline V gene encodes CDR1 SGHTA and CDR2 FQGNSA. CDR3 length: 13 amino acids. V shed 2 bases and J shed 6 bases, with 7 bases lying between them. The table came from immunoSEQ multiplex PCR; TCRdb's copy has only in-frame clones and leaves some out. The sample carries around 190,000 clones, approximately 78% recorded once. Sequenced input: PBMCs. This clonotype originated in a woman aged 25-40 years in good health and CMV-seronegative. This chain joins TRBV7-2 and TRBJ2-2, with TRBD2 as a possible D gene (6 bases). CDR3: CASSLRGSGELFF. The CDR3 nucleotides read TGTGCCAGCAGCTTACGGGGGTCCGGGGAGCTGTTTTTT.